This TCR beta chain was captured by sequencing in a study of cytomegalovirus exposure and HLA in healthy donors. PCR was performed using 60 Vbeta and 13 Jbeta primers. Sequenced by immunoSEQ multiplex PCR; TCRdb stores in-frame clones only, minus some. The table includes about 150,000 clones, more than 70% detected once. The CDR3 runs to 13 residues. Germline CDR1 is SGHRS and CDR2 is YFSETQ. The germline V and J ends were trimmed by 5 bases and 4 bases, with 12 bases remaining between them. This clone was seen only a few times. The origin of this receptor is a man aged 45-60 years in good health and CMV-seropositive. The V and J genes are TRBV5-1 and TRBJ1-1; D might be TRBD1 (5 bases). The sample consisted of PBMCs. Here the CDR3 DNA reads TGCGCCAGCAGTTTGCAGGGCCCCACTGAAGCTTTCTTT. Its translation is CASSLQGPTEAFF. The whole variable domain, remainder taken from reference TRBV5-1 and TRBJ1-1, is KAGVTQTPRYLIKTRGQQVTLSCSPISGHRSVSWYQQTPGQGLQFLFEYFSETQRNKGNFPGRFSGRQFSNSRSEMNVSTLELGDSALYLCASSLQGPTEAFFGQGTRLTVV.